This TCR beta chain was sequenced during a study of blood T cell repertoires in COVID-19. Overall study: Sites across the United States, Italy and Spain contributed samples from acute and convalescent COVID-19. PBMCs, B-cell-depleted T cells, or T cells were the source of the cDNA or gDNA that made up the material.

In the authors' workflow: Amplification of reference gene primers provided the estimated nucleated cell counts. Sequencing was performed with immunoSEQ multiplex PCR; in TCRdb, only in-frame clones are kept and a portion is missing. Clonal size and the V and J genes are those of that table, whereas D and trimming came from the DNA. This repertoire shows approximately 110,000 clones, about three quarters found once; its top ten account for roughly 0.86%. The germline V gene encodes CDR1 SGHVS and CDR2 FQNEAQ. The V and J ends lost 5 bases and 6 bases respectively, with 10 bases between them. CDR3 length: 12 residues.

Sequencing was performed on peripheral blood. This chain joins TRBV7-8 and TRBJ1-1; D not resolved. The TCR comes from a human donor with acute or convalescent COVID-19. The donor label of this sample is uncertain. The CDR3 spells CASSPWRAEAFF. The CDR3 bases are TGTGCCAGCAGCCCTTGGAGGGCTGAAGCTTTCTTT.